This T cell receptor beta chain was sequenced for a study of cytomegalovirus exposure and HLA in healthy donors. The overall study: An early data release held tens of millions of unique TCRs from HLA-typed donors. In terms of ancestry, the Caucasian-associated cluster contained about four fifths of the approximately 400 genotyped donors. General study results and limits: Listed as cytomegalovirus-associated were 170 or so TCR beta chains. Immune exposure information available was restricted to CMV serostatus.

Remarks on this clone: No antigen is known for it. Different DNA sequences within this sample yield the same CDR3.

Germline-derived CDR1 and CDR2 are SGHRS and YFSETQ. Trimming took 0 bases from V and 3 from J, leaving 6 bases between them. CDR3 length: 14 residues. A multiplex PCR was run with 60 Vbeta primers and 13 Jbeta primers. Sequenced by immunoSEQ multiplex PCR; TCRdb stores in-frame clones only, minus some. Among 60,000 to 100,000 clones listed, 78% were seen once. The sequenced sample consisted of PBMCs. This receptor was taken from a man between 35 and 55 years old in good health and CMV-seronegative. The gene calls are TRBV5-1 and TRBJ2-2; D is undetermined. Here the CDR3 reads CASSLGQYTGELFF. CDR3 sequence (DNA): TGCGCCAGCAGCTTGGGACAATACACCGGGGAGCTGTTTTTT.